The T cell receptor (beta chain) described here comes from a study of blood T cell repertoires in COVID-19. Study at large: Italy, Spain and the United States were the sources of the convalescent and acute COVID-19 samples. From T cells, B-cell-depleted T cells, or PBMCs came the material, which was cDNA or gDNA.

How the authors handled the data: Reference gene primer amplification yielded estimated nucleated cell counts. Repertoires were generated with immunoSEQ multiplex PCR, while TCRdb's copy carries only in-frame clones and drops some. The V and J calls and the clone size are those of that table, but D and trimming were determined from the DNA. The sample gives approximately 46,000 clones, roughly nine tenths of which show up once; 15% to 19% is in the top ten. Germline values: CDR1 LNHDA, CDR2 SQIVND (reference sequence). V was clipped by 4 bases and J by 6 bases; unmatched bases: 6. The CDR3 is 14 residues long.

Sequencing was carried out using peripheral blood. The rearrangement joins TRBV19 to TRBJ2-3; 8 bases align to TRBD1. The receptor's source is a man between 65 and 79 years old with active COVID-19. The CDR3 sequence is CASSTGQGWDTQYF. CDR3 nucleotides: TGTGCCAGTAGTACCGGACAGGGTTGGGATACGCAGTATTTT.